These T cell receptor beta chains were read from a single sample in a study of blood T cell repertoires in COVID-19. Measured with immunoSEQ multiplex PCR; TCRdb has only the in-frame clones, and not every one. The table lists under 200,000 clones, around 84% of them singletons. Sequenced: peripheral blood. The receptor set was obtained from a woman aged 80 or over with acute or convalescent COVID-19. Both conserved end residues are part of each CDR3. The D gene is left open where the match is weak. Some rows mark clone size as missing; the rest say once, few, many or name a class of expanded clone.

TRBJ1-1 | NA | NA | TRBV7-3 | TGTGCCAGCAGCTTGGGGAGAGAAGCTTTCTTT | CASSLGREAFF
TRBJ2-7 | few | NA | TRBV19 | TGTGCCAGTAGTAGAGGCGGGGCTGTCTACGAGCAGTACTTC | CASSRGGAVYEQYF
TRBJ2-5 | NA | TRBD1 | TRBV27 | TGTGCCAGCAGTGATGAGGGGGCAGAGACCCAGTACTTC | CASSDEGAETQYF
TRBJ1-4 | NA | NA | TRBV6-6 | TGTGCCAGCAGTTATGAGACAGCGGGTGAAAAACTGTTTTTT | CASSYETAGEKLFF
TRBJ2-5 | NA | TRBD2 | TRBV5-4 | TGTGCCAGCAGCTTGTCGATAGCGGGAGGGGAAGAGACCCAGTACTTC | CASSLSIAGGEETQYF
TRBJ1-5 | NA | NA | TRBV28 | TGTGCCAGCAAATCATATAAAGGGGAAGATCTTCAGCCCCAGCATTTT | CASKSYKGEDLQPQHF
TRBJ2-7 | NA | TRBD2 | TRBV7-2 | TGTGCCAGCAGCCTACCCCTAGGACTAGCGGGGAGCTCCTACGAGCAGTACTTC | CASSLPLGLAGSSYEQYF
TRBJ1-5 | few | NA | TRBV7-3 | TGTGCCAGCAGCTTAGATGCGGGTCAGCCCCAGCATTTT | CASSLDAGQPQHF
TRBJ1-1 | NA | TRBD1 | TRBV6-2/TRBV6-3 | TGTGCCAGCAGTTACCCGACAGGGGGCGGAAAAGACAGCACTGAAGCTTTCTTT | CASSYPTGGGKDSTEAFF
TRBJ2-1 | NA | TRBD2 | TRBV18 | TGTGCCAGCTCACCACCGGGACTAGCGGGAGGGCTGGTCTTC | CASSPPGLAGGLVF
TRBJ1-1 | NA | NA | TRBV27 | TGTGCCAGCAGTTGGACAGAAGCTGAAGCTTTCTTT | CASSWTEAEAFF
TRBJ1-4 | NA | NA | TRBV30 | TGTGCCTGGAGTGTACGGTTAATAACTAATGAAAAACTGTTTTTT | CAWSVRLITNEKLFF
TRBJ1-2 | NA | NA | TRBV12-3/TRBV12-4 | TGTGCCAGCTCAAACACGAACCGCTATGGCTACACCTTC | CASSNTNRYGYTF
TRBJ1-2 | NA | TRBD1 | TRBV2 | TGTGCCAGCAGGGAGGACAGGGGGGTTGGCTACACCTTC | CASREDRGVGYTF
TRBJ1-2 | NA | TRBD1 | TRBV16 | TGTGCCAGCAGCCCAAGACAGGGGGCTAACTATGGCTACACCTTC | CASSPRQGANYGYTF
TRBJ2-3 | NA | NA | TRBV7-2 | TGTGCCAGCAGCTTTGGAGCTGCGGCAGATACGCAGTATTTT | CASSFGAAADTQYF
TRBJ2-7 | NA | NA | TRBV19 | TGTGCCAGTAGTAGAACGACAGAATACGAGCAGTACTTC | CASSRTTEYEQYF
TRBJ1-3 | NA | NA | TRBV7-2 | TGTGCCAGCAGCTTAGTAGGAAACACCATATATTTT | CASSLVGNTIYF
TRBJ1-1 | NA | TRBD1 | TRBV6-5 | TGTGCCAGCAGTTCCCGGGACAGGGTCAGCACTGAAGCTTTCTTT | CASSSRDRVSTEAFF
TRBJ1-2 | NA | NA | TRBV6-4 | TGTGCCAGCAGTAGACAGCTAAACTATGGCTACACCTTC | CASSRQLNYGYTF
TRBJ2-4 | NA | NA | TRBV6-5 | TGTGCCAGCACCGCGGAGACCATTCAGTACTTC | CASTAETIQYF
TRBJ1-2 | once | TRBD1 | TRBV5-5 | TGTGCCAGCAGCTTTGGACAGGGGATAGGTGGCTACACCTTC | CASSFGQGIGGYTF
TRBJ1-1 | NA | TRBD1 | TRBV19 | TGTGCCAGTAGTACCTTGACAGGGAAAGCTTTCTTT | CASSTLTGKAFF
TRBJ1-3 | NA | NA | TRBV7-6 | TGTGCCAGCAGTCTTTTACTACAGGGAGTAGGTGCCATATATTTT | CASSLLLQGVGAIYF
TRBJ2-2 | NA | NA | TRBV20-1 | TGCAGTGCTAGTTCGACACCTGGTGGGAACACCGGGGAGCTGTTTTTT | CSASSTPGGNTGELFF
TRBJ2-1 | NA | TRBD2 | TRBV6-5 | TGTGCCAGCAGTTACTCTGGGGCTAGCGGAGACAATGAGCAGTTCTTC | CASSYSGASGDNEQFF
TRBJ1-5 | NA | NA | TRBV12-3/TRBV12-4 | TGTGCCAGCATTGCAGGGGTCGGGCAGCCCCAGCATTTT | CASIAGVGQPQHF
TRBJ2-1 | NA | NA | TRBV28 | TGTGCCAGCAGAGAAGCGGCCCCCTACAATGAGCAGTTCTTC | CASREAAPYNEQFF
TRBJ2-7 | NA | NA | TRBV6-5 | TGTGCCAGCAGTTCTGGGGGGAGAACCTACGAGCAGTACTTC | CASSSGGRTYEQYF
TRBJ2-3 | NA | TRBD2 | TRBV9 | TGTGCCAGCAGCGTAGCTAGCGGGAGAACAGATACGCAGTATTTT | CASSVASGRTDTQYF
TRBJ1-4 | NA | NA | TRBV5-6 | TGTGCCAGCAGCTCGGGAGGCGGGACTAATGAAAAACTGTTTTTT | CASSSGGGTNEKLFF
TRBJ2-7 | NA | NA | TRBV19 | TGTGCCAGTAGTATGAGGTTTAACTCCTACGAGCAGTACTTC | CASSMRFNSYEQYF
TRBJ2-3 | NA | TRBD2 | TRBV7-3 | TGTGCCAGCAGCTTAAAAACCCTAGCGGGCATGAACACAGATACGCAGTATTTT | CASSLKTLAGMNTDTQYF
TRBJ2-5 | NA | TRBD1 | TRBV27 | TGTGCCAGCAGTTTTGTCGGGACAGGGCCGCAAGAGACCCAGTACTTC | CASSFVGTGPQETQYF
TRBJ1-4 | NA | NA | TRBV11-2 | TGTGCCAGCACCCGATTGGGCTATGAAAAACTGTTTTTT | CASTRLGYEKLFF
TRBJ1-6 | NA | NA | TRBV7-2 | TGTGCCAGCAGCTCCCCCTTCTCCTATAATTCACCCCTCCACTTT | CASSSPFSYNSPLHF
TRBJ1-2 | few | TRBD1 | TRBV6-5 | TGTGCCAGCAGTACCGGGACAGGGGCCAACTATGGCTACACCTTC | CASSTGTGANYGYTF
TRBJ1-2 | once | NA | TRBV20-1 | TGCAGTGCTAGTGCAGTAACTAACTATGGCTACACCTTC | CSASAVTNYGYTF
TRBJ2-7 | NA | TRBD1 | TRBV18 | TGTGCCAGCTCTTCCGGGACAGGGCCCTACGAGCAGTACTTC | CASSSGTGPYEQYF
TRBJ2-1 | NA | TRBD2 | TRBV6-2/TRBV6-3 | TGTGCCAGCAGTTACTTGGTAGCGGGAGCTCGTTCTACATACAATGAGCAGTTCTTC | CASSYLVAGARSTYNEQFF
TRBJ2-4 | NA | TRBD2 | TRBV27 | TGTGCCAGCAGTTTTCGGGGGGGCATTCAGTACTTC | CASSFRGGIQYF
TRBJ2-5 | NA | NA | TRBV18 | TGTGCCAGCTCACCAGGCGGCCCAAGTACCCAGTACTTC | CASSPGGPSTQYF
TRBJ1-2 | NA | TRBD1 | TRBV24-1 | TGTGCCACCAGTGATGGGACAGGGGGTTTAGGAGGCTACACCTTC | CATSDGTGGLGGYTF
TRBJ1-3 | NA | NA | TRBV5-1 | TGCGCCAGCAGCCCGGGTCCAAATACCCTCTTTGGAAACACCATATATTTT | CASSPGPNTLFGNTIYF
TRBJ1-1 | NA | TRBD1 | TRBV2 | TGTGCCAGCAGTGAAGGGGGACAGGGGACTGAAGCTTTCTTT | CASSEGGQGTEAFF
TRBJ2-1 | once | TRBD1 | TRBV5-1 | TGCGCCAGCAGCTTGGAACTAGGGACAGGGAGTAATGAGCAGTTCTTC | CASSLELGTGSNEQFF
TRBJ2-5 | NA | NA | TRBV15 | TGTGCCACCAGCACCTCCCCGGGAGACTGGGAGACCCAGTACTTC | CATSTSPGDWETQYF
TRBJ2-5 | NA | TRBD1 | TRBV6-5 | TGTGCCAGCAACCGAGGGGGCCCCACGGCCCAGTACTTC | CASNRGGPTAQYF
TRBJ2-7 | NA | TRBD1 | TRBV7-2 | TGTGCCAGCAGCTTATTTACAGGGGCCGGCTGGGCCTACGAGCAGTACTTC | CASSLFTGAGWAYEQYF
TRBJ2-1 | NA | TRBD1 | TRBV6-5 | TGTGCCAGCAGCACAGGGGGCGTTAGGGATGAGCAGTTCTTC | CASSTGGVRDEQFF
TRBJ2-7 | NA | TRBD1 | TRBV27 | TGTGCCAGCAGTTTATTTTATTCGGGGACAGGGGAGGGCGAGCAGTACTTC | CASSLFYSGTGEGEQYF
TRBJ1-1 | NA | NA | TRBV5-4 | TGTGCCAGCAGCCCTGCCCGGGCAGGGGCTTCGAACACTGAAGCTTTCTTT | CASSPARAGASNTEAFF
TRBJ2-1 | NA | TRBD2 | TRBV4-2 | TGTGCCAGCAGCCAACCCGGGACTAGCGAAAACAATGAGCAGTTCTTC | CASSQPGTSENNEQFF
TRBJ1-2 | NA | TRBD1 | TRBV29-1 | TGCAGCGTTTACACAGGGGGCGGCTACACCTTC | CSVYTGGGYTF
TRBJ1-1 | NA | NA | TRBV6-6 | TGTGCCAGCAGTTACCGGGGGGCGGAGGGCACTGAAGCTTTCTTT | CASSYRGAEGTEAFF
TRBJ1-5 | few | TRBD1 | TRBV5-6 | TGTGCCAGCAGCGTTCGACAGGGGTTCAATCAGCCCCAGCATTTT | CASSVRQGFNQPQHF